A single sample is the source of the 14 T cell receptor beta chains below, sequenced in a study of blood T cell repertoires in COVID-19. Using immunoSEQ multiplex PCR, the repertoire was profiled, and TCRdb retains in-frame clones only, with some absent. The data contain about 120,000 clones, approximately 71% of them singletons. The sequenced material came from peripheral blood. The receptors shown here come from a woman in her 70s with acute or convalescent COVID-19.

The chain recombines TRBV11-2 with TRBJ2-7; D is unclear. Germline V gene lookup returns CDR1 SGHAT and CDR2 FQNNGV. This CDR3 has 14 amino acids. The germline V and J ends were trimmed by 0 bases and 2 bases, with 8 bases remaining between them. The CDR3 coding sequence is TGTGCCAGCAGCTTAGATCTGTATACCTACGAGCAGTACTTC. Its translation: CASSLDLYTYEQYF. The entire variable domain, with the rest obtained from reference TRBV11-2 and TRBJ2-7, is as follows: EAGVAQSPRYKIIEKRQSVAFWCNPISGHATLYWYQQILGQGPKLLIQFQNNGVVDDSQLPKDRFSAERLKGVDSTLKIQPAKLEDSAVYLCASSLDLYTYEQYFGPGTRLTVT.

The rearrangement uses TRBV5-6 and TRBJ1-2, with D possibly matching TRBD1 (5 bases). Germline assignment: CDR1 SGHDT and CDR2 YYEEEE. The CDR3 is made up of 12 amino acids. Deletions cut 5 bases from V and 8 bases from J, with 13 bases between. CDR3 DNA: TGTGCCAGCAGGTTAATCGACAGAGGCTACACCTTC. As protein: CASRLIDRGYTF.

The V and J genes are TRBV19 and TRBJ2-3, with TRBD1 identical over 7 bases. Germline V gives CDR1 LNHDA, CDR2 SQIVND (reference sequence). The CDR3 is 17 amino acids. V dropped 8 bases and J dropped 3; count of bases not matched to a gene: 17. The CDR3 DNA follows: TGTGCCAGTGCCGACAGGGCCGAGAAAGGTGGTACAGATACGCAGTATTTT. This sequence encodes CASADRAEKGGTDTQYF.

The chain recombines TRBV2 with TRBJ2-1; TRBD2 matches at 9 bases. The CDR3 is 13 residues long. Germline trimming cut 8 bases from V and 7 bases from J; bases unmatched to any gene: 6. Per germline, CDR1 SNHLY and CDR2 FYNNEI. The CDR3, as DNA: TGTGCCAGCTCGGGGACTAGCCCGAATGAGCAGTTCTTC. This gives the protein CASSGTSPNEQFF.

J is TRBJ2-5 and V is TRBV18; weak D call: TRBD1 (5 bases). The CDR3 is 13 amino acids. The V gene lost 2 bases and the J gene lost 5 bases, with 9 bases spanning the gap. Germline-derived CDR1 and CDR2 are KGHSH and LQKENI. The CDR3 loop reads CASSPGAVETQYF. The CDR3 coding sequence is TGTGCCAGCTCACCAGGGGCAGTGGAGACCCAGTACTTC.

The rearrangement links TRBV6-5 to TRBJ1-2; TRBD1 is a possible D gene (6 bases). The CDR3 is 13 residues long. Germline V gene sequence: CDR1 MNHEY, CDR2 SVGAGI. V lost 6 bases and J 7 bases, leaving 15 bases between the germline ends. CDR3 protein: CASSPRGKTGYTF. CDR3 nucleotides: TGTGCCAGCAGCCCGAGGGGGAAAACTGGCTACACCTTC.

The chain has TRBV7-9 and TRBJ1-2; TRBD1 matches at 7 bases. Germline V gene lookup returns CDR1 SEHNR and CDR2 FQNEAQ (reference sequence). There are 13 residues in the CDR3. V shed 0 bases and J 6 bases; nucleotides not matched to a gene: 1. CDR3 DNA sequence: TGTGCCAGCAGCTTAGCAGGGGGCCATGGCTACACCTTC. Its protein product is CASSLAGGHGYTF.

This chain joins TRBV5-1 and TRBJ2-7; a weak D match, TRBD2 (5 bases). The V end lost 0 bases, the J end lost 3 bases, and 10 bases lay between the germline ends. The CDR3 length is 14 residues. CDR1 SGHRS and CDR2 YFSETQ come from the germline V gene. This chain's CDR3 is CASSLGPEGYEQYF. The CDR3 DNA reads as TGCGCCAGCAGCTTGGGACCCGAGGGCTACGAGCAGTACTTC.

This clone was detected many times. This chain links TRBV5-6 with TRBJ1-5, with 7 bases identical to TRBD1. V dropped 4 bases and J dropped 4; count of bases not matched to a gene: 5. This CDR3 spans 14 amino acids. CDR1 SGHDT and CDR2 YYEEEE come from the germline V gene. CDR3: CASSRQGLNQPQHF. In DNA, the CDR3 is TGTGCCAGCAGCCGACAGGGACTTAATCAGCCCCAGCATTTT.

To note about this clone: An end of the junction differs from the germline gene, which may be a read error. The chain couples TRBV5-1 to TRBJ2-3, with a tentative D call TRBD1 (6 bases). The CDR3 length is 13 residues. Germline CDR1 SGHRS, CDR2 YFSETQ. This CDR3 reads CASRLGAEDTQYF. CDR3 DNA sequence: TGCGCCAGCAGATTGGGGGCAGAAGATACGCAGTATTTT.

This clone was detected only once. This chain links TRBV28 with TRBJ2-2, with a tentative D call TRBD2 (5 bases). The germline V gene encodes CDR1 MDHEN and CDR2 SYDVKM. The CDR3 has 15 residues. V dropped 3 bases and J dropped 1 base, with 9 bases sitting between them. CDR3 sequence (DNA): TGTGCCAGCAGTTTGGACGGGATGAACACCGGGGAGCTGTTTTTT. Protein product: CASSLDGMNTGELFF.

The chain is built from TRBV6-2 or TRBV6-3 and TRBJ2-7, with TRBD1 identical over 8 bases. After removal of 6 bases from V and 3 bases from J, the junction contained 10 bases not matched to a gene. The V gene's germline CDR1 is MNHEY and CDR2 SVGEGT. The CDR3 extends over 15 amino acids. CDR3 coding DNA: TGTGCCAGCAGCTCCCCCACACAGGGGGGCTACGAGCAGTACTTC. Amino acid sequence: CASSSPTQGGYEQYF.

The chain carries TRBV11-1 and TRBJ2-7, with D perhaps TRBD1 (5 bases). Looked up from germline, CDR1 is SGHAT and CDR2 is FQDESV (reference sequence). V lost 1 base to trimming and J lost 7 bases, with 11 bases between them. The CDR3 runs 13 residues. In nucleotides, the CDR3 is TGTGCCAGCAGCTTAGACCAGGGCCGAGAGCAGTACTTC. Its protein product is CASSLDQGREQYF.

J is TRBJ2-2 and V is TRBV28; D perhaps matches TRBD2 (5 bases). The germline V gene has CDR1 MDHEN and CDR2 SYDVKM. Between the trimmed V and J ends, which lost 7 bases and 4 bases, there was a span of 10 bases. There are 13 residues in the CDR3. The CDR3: CASIEEVTGELFF. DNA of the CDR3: TGTGCCAGCATCGAGGAGGTCACCGGGGAGCTGTTTTTT.